This T cell receptor beta chain derives from a study of human T cells and chemical hapten exposure. On the study more broadly: The use of 2% DPC on roughly 2 cm by roughly 2 cm of upper inner arm skin constituted sensitization. General study results and limits: The formation of large CDR3 similarity clusters by expanded TCRs significantly exceeded that of controls. No shift was seen in TCRs above 1 in 1000 frequency with DPC sensitization.

Each CDR3 protein is one row after TCRdb ran MiXCR on the RACE reads. The sample includes approximately 79,000 distinct CDR3 sequences, about 8% seen only once; the top ten take 2.5% to 3%. This sample's time point: pre-sensitization, week 0. The treatment denotes: therapeutic diphenylcyclopropenone sensitization with weekly scalp DPC. Extraction of total RNA was performed on unfractionated whole blood. Trimming at V came to 6 bases and at J to 6 bases, leaving 5 bases not matched to a gene. CDR3 length equals 13 residues. Germline V gives CDR1 LNHDA, CDR2 SQIVND (reference sequence). This clonotype was counted ten times or more. Its antigen is unidentified.

The clonotype originates from a man aged 35-49 years with alopecia areata. Some clones in this sample may be carry-over from other donors' samples. Material: whole blood, obtained in connection with sensitization to the hapten diphenylcyclopropenone (DPC). The rearrangement uses TRBV19 and TRBJ1-2, with 9 bases matching TRBD1. Here the CDR3 DNA reads TGTGCCAGTAGCAGGGGACAGGGTGATGGCTACACCTTC. It translates to CASSRGQGDGYTF.